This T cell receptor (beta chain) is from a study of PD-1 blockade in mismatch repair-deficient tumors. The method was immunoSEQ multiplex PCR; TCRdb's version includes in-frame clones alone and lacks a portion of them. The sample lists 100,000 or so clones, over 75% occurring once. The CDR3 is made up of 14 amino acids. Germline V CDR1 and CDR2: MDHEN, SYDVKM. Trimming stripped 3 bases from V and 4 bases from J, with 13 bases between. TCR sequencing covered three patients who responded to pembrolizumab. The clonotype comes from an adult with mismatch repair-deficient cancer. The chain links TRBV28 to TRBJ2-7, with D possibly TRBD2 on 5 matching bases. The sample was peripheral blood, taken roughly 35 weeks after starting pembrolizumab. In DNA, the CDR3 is TGTGCCAGCAGTTTTTCCCCGCGGACTTACGAGCAGTACTTC. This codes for CASSFSPRTYEQYF. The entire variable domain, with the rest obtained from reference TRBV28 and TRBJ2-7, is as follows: DVKVTQSSRYLVKRTGEKVFLECVQDMDHENMFWYRQDPGLGLRLIYFSYDVKMKEKGDIPEGYSVSREKKERFSLILESASTNQTSMYLCASSFSPRTYEQYFGPGTRLTVT.